A selection of T cell receptor beta chains follows, all from one sample in a study of cytomegalovirus exposure and HLA in healthy donors. Profiling relied on immunoSEQ multiplex PCR, and the TCRdb table lists in-frame clones only, not all of them. The sample has 130,000 or so clones, around 80% seen once; the top ten hold approximately 1.5%. Material: PBMCs. These receptors originate from a woman aged 18-29 years in good health and CMV-seronegative. CDR3s include the opening cysteine and the closing phenylalanine or tryptophan. The D gene is left open where the match is weak. Size is stated for part of the rows, as once, few or many counts, or as a class when the clone is expanded.

v_gene	d_gene	j_gene	abundance	CDR3nt	CDR3aa
TRBV29-1	.	TRBJ1-2	once	TGCAGCGTTGAAGATCATCGAAGCAGGGAGGGCGGCTACACCTTC	CSVEDHRSREGGYTF
TRBV5-1	.	TRBJ1-4	.	TGCGCCAGCAGCTTGGAGCTCGGGGGGGGCGAAAAACTGTTTTTT	CASSLELGGGEKLFF
TRBV6-5	TRBD1	TRBJ1-1	.	TGTGCCAGCAGTTACCAGGGACAGGGCCACACTGAAGCTTTCTTT	CASSYQGQGHTEAFF
TRBV7-3	TRBD1	TRBJ2-1	.	TGTGCCAGCAGCCGGGGACAGGGACATGGAGATGAGCAGTTCTTC	CASSRGQGHGDEQFF
TRBV2	.	TRBJ2-5	.	TGTGCCAGCAGGCCGGACACTGGAGAGCAGTACTTC	CASRPDTGEQYF
TRBV29-1	TRBD2	TRBJ2-7	.	TGCAGCGTGAACGGACTAGCGGGAAGCTACGAGCAGTACTTC	CSVNGLAGSYEQYF
TRBV19	.	TRBJ1-2	.	TGTGCCAGTAGTATCAAGGGGCGCTTGGGGGGATACACCTTC	CASSIKGRLGGYTF
TRBV6-1	.	TRBJ1-6	.	TGTGCCAGCAGTGGGCAGCGGGCCGGTGATTCACCCCTCCACTTT	CASSGQRAGDSPLHF
TRBV10-3	.	TRBJ2-7	once	TGTGCCATCAGTGAGTCCCACAGCTCCTACGAGCAGTACTTC	CAISESHSSYEQYF
TRBV4-1	.	TRBJ1-5	.	TGCGCCAGCAGCCAAGTGGGGGGATATAGCAATCAGCCCCAGCATTTT	CASSQVGGYSNQPQHF
TRBV18	TRBD1	TRBJ1-5	.	TGTGCCAGCTCACGACAGGGGCTAGGATATAGCAATCAGCCCCAGCATTTT	CASSRQGLGYSNQPQHF
TRBV7-6	TRBD2	TRBJ2-1	.	TGTGCCAGCAGCTTAGCAGCTGGCGGGGGGGCCAAAATTGAGCAGTTCTTC	CASSLAAGGGAKIEQFF
TRBV18	.	TRBJ1-6	.	TGTGCCAGCTCACCATCAGGGACTGGCTCCTATAATTCACCCCTCCACTTT	CASSPSGTGSYNSPLHF
TRBV18	.	TRBJ2-5	.	TGTGCCAGCTCCCCGGGGAGGCAAGAGACCCAGTACTTC	CASSPGRQETQYF